The 30 T cell receptor beta chains reported below all come from one sample, sequenced in a study of T cell responses to AZD1222 COVID-19 vaccine. Data came from immunoSEQ multiplex PCR; TCRdb stores just in-frame clones and leaves some out. Found here are about 60,000 clones, 70% to 80% of them singletons; the top ten hold less than 4%. Sequenced here: peripheral blood, sampled 28 days after the second AZD1222 dose. All receptors come from an adult who received the AZD1222 COVID-19 vaccine.

CDR3 residues: CASSLAQGGNSPLHF. The CDR3 region has the DNA TGTGCCAGCAGCTTAGCACAGGGAGGGAATTCACCCCTCCACTTT. The genes are TRBV11-1 and TRBJ1-6; D possibly corresponds to TRBD1 (6 bases). The CDR3 covers 15 residues. The germline V and J ends were trimmed by 0 bases and 7 bases, with 10 bases remaining between them. CDR1 is SGHAT and CDR2 is FQDESV in the germline V gene (reference sequence).

This clone has a single count. The chain recombines TRBV19 with TRBJ1-5; 9 bases agree with TRBD1. In germline, CDR1 is LNHDA, CDR2 SQIVND (reference sequence). This CDR3 spans 15 amino acids. Trimming removed 5 bases from V and 6 bases from J; junction bases left unmatched: 8. CDR3 nucleotide sequence: TGTGCCAGTAGTCGGGACAGGGAAGTAGCTCAGCCCCAGCATTTT. Amino acids: CASSRDREVAQPQHF.

J is TRBJ1-1 and V is TRBV7-2, with no clear D. Trimming shortened V by 1 base and J by 5 bases, and 11 bases separated the two germline ends. Germline loops: CDR1 SGHTA, CDR2 FQGNSA. The CDR3 consists of 14 residues. As DNA, the CDR3 is TGTGCCAGCAGCTTAGAAAGTCGAGGGACTGAAGCTTTCTTT. Translating gives CASSLESRGTEAFF.

Relative to its sample, this clone is medium-sized (0.01 to 0.1%). This chain uses TRBV13 with TRBJ2-7, with TRBD1 matching 7 bases. This CDR3 contains 14 residues. Germline lookup yields CDR1 PRHDT and CDR2 FYEKMQ (reference sequence). V lost 5 bases, J lost 3 bases, and 7 bases stayed unmatched. In DNA form, the CDR3 reads TGTGCCAGCAGCACCCACAGGGGATACTACGAGCAGTACTTC. Translating it yields CASSTHRGYYEQYF.

This clone was seen a few times. V is TRBV11-1 and J is TRBJ2-1, with 14 bases that match TRBD2. V gave up 5 bases and J gave up 5 bases; unmatched junction bases: 5. Per the germline V gene, CDR1 is SGHAT and CDR2 is FQDESV (reference sequence). CDR3 length: 16 amino acids. The DNA for the CDR3 is TGTGCCAGCAGCGTGACTAGCGGGGGGGCCAACAATGAGCAGTTCTTC. Translation: CASSVTSGGANNEQFF.

The chain is built from TRBV18 and TRBJ2-5, with D maybe TRBD2 (5 bases). This CDR3 spans 15 amino acids. V lost 6 bases, J lost 5 bases, and 19 bases lay in between. From germline, CDR1 is KGHSH and CDR2 LQKENI. The CDR3 loop reads CASSLRKDSSETQYF. DNA of the CDR3: TGTGCCAGCTCCCTGCGGAAGGACTCAAGTGAGACCCAGTACTTC.

The chain combines TRBV3-1 (or the pseudogene TRBV3-2) with TRBJ2-1; D is unresolved. Germline V gene lookup returns CDR1 LGHDT and CDR2 YNNKEL (reference sequence). The CDR3 has 11 residues. Trimming pared 7 bases from V and 9 bases from J, leaving 10 bases between. CDR3 bases: TGTGCCAGCACCGGTGGCGGTGAGCAGTTCTTC. This translates into CASTGGGEQFF.

The chain combines TRBV29-1 with TRBJ2-3; either TRBD1 or TRBD2 may supply D (5 bases each). V was trimmed by 2 bases and J by 7 bases, leaving 13 bases between them. Germline loops: CDR1 SQVTM, CDR2 ANQGSEA. The CDR3 is made up of 13 amino acids. CDR3 residues: CSVELGGANTQYF. In nucleotides, the CDR3 is TGCAGCGTTGAACTTGGGGGAGCGAATACGCAGTATTTT.

This rearrangement joins TRBV10-3 to TRBJ1-3; D unclear. The CDR3 is 13 residues long. Trimming took 5 bases from V and 4 from J, leaving 9 bases between them. Germline CDR1 is ENHRY and CDR2 is SYGVKD. The CDR3 sequence is CAISPSGGNTIYF. The CDR3 DNA sequence: TGTGCCATCAGTCCTTCCGGAGGAAACACCATATATTTT.

The chain joins TRBV19 to TRBJ2-2; D assignment may be TRBD1 or TRBD2 (7 bases each). This CDR3 has 15 residues. V lost 5 bases and J 3 bases, leaving 13 bases between the germline ends. Germline V lookup: CDR1 LNHDA, CDR2 SQIVND (reference sequence). CDR3 residues: CASSAGGAYTGELFF. In nucleotides, the CDR3 is TGTGCCAGTAGTGCAGGGGGGGCGTACACCGGGGAGCTGTTTTTT.

The chain uses TRBV11-3 and TRBJ2-1; either TRBD1 or TRBD2 may fit D (5 bases each). The CDR3 consists of 14 residues. V dropped 1 base and J dropped 8 bases, with 12 bases sitting between them. From germline, CDR1 is SGHNT and CDR2 YENEEA. The CDR3 bases are TGTGCCAGCAGCTTAGCTAGCAGGGACCATGAGCAGTTCTTC. This codes for CASSLASRDHEQFF.

The chain carries TRBV2 and TRBJ2-7, with D hard to call. Trimming stripped 3 bases from V and 1 base from J, with 16 bases between. Germline assignment: CDR1 SNHLY and CDR2 FYNNEI. This CDR3 comprises 16 residues. The CDR3 DNA reads as TGTGCCAGCAGTGACCCCCTGGCCCGCCCTTCCTACGAGCAGTACTTC. Protein sequence: CASSDPLARPSYEQYF.

The chain combines TRBV6-1 with TRBJ2-4; either TRBD1 or TRBD2 may supply D (5 bases each). The CDR3 is 16 residues long. Germline CDR1 reads MNHNS; CDR2 reads SASEGT. The germline V and J ends were trimmed by 1 base and 2 bases, with 12 bases remaining between them. The CDR3 region is CASSEVEGSPKNIQYF. The CDR3 nucleotides are TGTGCCAGCAGTGAAGTTGAGGGGAGCCCCAAAAACATTCAGTACTTC.

This clone is deemed medium-sized. The chain has TRBV7-9 and TRBJ2-7; TRBD2 aligns across 9 bases. CDR1 and CDR2 (germline): SEHNR, FQNEAQ (reference sequence). The CDR3 consists of 14 residues. Unmatched junction bases numbered 5, after V lost 4 bases and J lost 4 bases. The CDR3 region has the DNA TGTGCCAGCAGCTGGGGGCTAGCGGGGTACGAGCAGTACTTC. This sequence encodes CASSWGLAGYEQYF.

CDR3 sequence (DNA): TGCGCCAGCAGCTTGGACAGGAGGGGTGACGAGCAGTACTTC. It yields the protein CASSLDRRGDEQYF. V usage is TRBV5-1 and J usage is TRBJ2-7, with a weak D call TRBD2 (6 bases). V was trimmed by 0 bases and J by 5 bases, leaving 12 bases between them. Germline V lookup: CDR1 SGHRS, CDR2 YFSETQ. The CDR3 is made up of 14 amino acids.

In DNA, the CDR3 is TGTGCCAGCAGTCCCCGTCGGGGGTCTGAAGCTTTCTTT. Its protein is CASSPRRGSEAFF. The chain carries TRBV12-3 or TRBV12-4 and TRBJ1-1; perhaps TRBD1 as D (5 bases). V was clipped by 5 bases and J by 6 bases, with 13 bases between them. CDR3 length: 13 amino acids.

This clone was seen just once. The chain carries TRBV6-1 and TRBJ1-2; 8 bases align to TRBD1. Trimming at V came to 0 bases and at J to 5 bases, leaving 8 bases not matched to a gene. Germline values: CDR1 MNHNS, CDR2 SASEGT. The CDR3 has 16 residues. The CDR3 here is CASSEAFYDRGYGYTF. CDR3 coding DNA: TGTGCCAGCAGTGAAGCCTTTTACGACAGGGGTTATGGCTACACCTTC.

The chain carries TRBV2 and TRBJ1-6, with unresolved D. The V and J ends lost 0 bases and 2 bases respectively, with 11 bases between them. The CDR3 length is 17 residues. CDR1 and CDR2 (germline): SNHLY, FYNNEI. The CDR3 DNA follows: TGTGCCAGCAGTGAAGCTTTAGGTACTGCCTATAATTCACCCCTCCACTTT. It codes for CASSEALGTAYNSPLHF. The whole variable domain, remainder taken from reference TRBV2 and TRBJ1-6, is EPEVTQTPSHQVTQMGQEVILRCVPISNHLYFYWYRQILGQKVEFLVSFYNNEISEKSEIFDDQFSVERPDGSNFTLKIRSTKLEDSAMYFCASSEALGTAYNSPLHFGNGTRLTVT.

The chain employs TRBV28 and TRBJ2-1, with TRBD2 as a possible D gene (5 bases). Germline V lookup: CDR1 MDHEN, CDR2 SYDVKM. This CDR3 has 13 amino acids. Deletions cut 10 bases from V and 4 bases from J, with 14 bases between. CDR3 DNA: TGTGCCACCTGCGGCGAGCGGTACAATGAGCAGTTCTTC. Protein sequence: CATCGERYNEQFF.

The CDR3 protein is CASSEFPNGQGDEQYF. CDR3 DNA: TGTGCCAGCAGTGAATTCCCCAACGGACAGGGGGACGAGCAGTACTTC. The chain recombines TRBV6-1 with TRBJ2-7; 10 bases are shared with TRBD1. V shed 2 bases, J shed 5 bases, and the junction held 9 bases outside the gene matches. CDR1 is MNHNS, CDR2 SASEGT, per germline. The CDR3 loop spans 16 amino acids.

This chain links TRBV11-3 with TRBJ2-1; D is ambiguous. Germline loops: CDR1 SGHNT, CDR2 YENEEA. The CDR3 length is 15 residues. Trimming shortened V by 0 bases and J by 2 bases, and 8 bases separated the two germline ends. This CDR3 is CASSLDAGAYNEQFF. For the CDR3, the DNA is TGTGCCAGCAGCTTAGATGCAGGAGCCTACAATGAGCAGTTCTTC.

This clone was recorded a few times. The chain couples TRBV24-1 to TRBJ1-1; 8 nucleotides line up with TRBD1. The CDR3 has 13 amino acids. V lost 10 bases and J lost 0; bases outside the gene matches: 3. Germline V gene data show CDR1 as KGHDR and CDR2 as SFDVKD. The CDR3 region has the DNA TGTGCCACTCGGACAGGGATGAACACTGAAGCTTTCTTT. Translation gives CATRTGMNTEAFF.

V is TRBV11-1 and J is TRBJ2-1, with 10 bases matching TRBD2. Trimming cost V 0 bases and J 7 bases; bases outside gene matches: 9. The CDR3 runs 17 residues. The germline CDR1 and CDR2 sequences are SGHAT and FQDESV (reference sequence). In DNA, the CDR3 is TGTGCCAGCAGCTTAGCGTCTAGCGGGGGCCTTGGTAATGAGCAGTTCTTC. It translates to CASSLASSGGLGNEQFF.

CDR3 in amino acids: CASSQGLYNEQFF. The CDR3 DNA is TGTGCCAGCAGCCAAGGCCTATACAATGAGCAGTTCTTC. This chain uses TRBV4-2 with TRBJ2-1; no clear D gene. The CDR3 has 13 amino acids. Germline V gene data show CDR1 as LGHNA and CDR2 as YNFKEQ. Trimming removed 1 base at V and 4 bases at J, with 5 bases between.

This clone counts as medium-sized (0.01 to 0.1%). V is TRBV19 and J is TRBJ2-1; D remains unclear. With 3 bases removed from V and 0 bases from J, the gap between germline ends came to 9 bases. Germline-derived CDR1 and CDR2 are LNHDA and SQIVND (reference sequence). CDR3 size: 15 residues. CDR3 coding DNA: TGTGCCAGTAGTATGGGCCCAAGCTCCTACAATGAGCAGTTCTTC. Its translation is CASSMGPSSYNEQFF.

This rearrangement joins TRBV12-3 or TRBV12-4 to TRBJ1-1; possible D gene TRBD1, 5 bases. CDR3 length: 13 residues. The ends were cut back, 3 bases at V and 3 bases at J, with 8 bases in the middle. The CDR3 DNA sequence: TGTGCCAGCAGTTTTTGGGGGGACACTGAAGCTTTCTTT. Translating gives CASSFWGDTEAFF.

The V call is TRBV7-2, the J call TRBJ1-3, with D uncertain. The CDR3 length is 15 residues. V lost 5 bases and J lost 0, with 11 bases in between. Germline values: CDR1 SGHTA, CDR2 FQGNSA. CDR3 nucleotide sequence: TGTGCCAGCAGCCCCCGCCCCGGCTCTGGAAACACCATATATTTT. Translation: CASSPRPGSGNTIYF.

This sequence joins TRBV19 and TRBJ1-6; the D is unclear. With 4 bases removed from V and 8 bases from J, the gap between germline ends came to 6 bases. The CDR3 covers 12 residues. Germline lookup yields CDR1 LNHDA and CDR2 SQIVND (reference sequence). The CDR3 DNA reads TGTGCCAGTAGTAGTAGAGATTCACCCCTCCACTTT. Translated: CASSSRDSPLHF. The whole variable domain, filled in from reference TRBV19 and TRBJ1-6, reads DGGITQSPKYLFRKEGQNVTLSCEQNLNHDAMYWYRQDPGQGLRLIYYSQIVNDFQKGDIAEGYSVSREKKESFPLTVTSAQKNPTAFYLCASSSRDSPLHFGNGTRLTVT.

The V gene is TRBV2, the J gene TRBJ1-1; D uncertain. The germline CDR1 and CDR2 sequences are SNHLY and FYNNEI. The V end was cut by 5 bases, the J end by 3 bases, with 10 bases between. This CDR3 region has 13 residues. The CDR3 protein is CASSPGRYTEAFF. CDR3 sequence (DNA): TGTGCCAGCAGTCCCGGGAGGTACACTGAAGCTTTCTTT.

The chain uses TRBV6-5 and TRBJ1-2; possibly TRBD1 for D (6 bases). V lost 6 bases and J 4 bases, leaving 12 bases between the germline ends. Germline CDR1 MNHEY, CDR2 SVGAGI. This CDR3 contains 13 residues. As DNA, the CDR3 is TGTGCCAGCAGGCAACAGGGCACCTATGGCTACACCTTC. Its translation is CASRQQGTYGYTF.